This is a list of T cell receptor beta chains from one sample in a study of CXCR3-negative and CXCR3-positive naive CD8 T cells. One entry per CDR3 protein, without DNA, is what TCRdb gives after re-calling the 5' RACE reads. Its listing shows tens of thousands of distinct CDR3 sequences. Material: naive CXCR3- CD8+ T cells from blood. These receptors were collected from a human donor in good health. Some clones in this sample may be carry-over from other donors' samples. Each CDR3 is given with its conserved first and last residue. The order of the fields is J gene, V gene, CDR3 protein.

TRBJ2-7 TRBV29-1 CSVEGTTVYEQYF
TRBJ2-2 TRBV6-5 CASSYSMVSNTGELFF
TRBJ2-7 TRBV29-1 CSGTSGSSPNPYEQYF
TRBJ2-1 TRBV6-5 CASSLNRGLYNEQFF
TRBJ2-3 TRBV11-2 CASSQTPVTSGRETDTQYF
TRBJ1-2 TRBV10-3 CAISDLPRDRGYGYTF
TRBJ2-7 TRBV5-1 CASSSRPVGSYEQYF
TRBJ2-7 TRBV7-8 CASSLDGTASYEQYF
TRBJ2-7 TRBV7-9 CASSFSGVYEQYF
TRBJ2-7 TRBV2 CASSRPGPPYEQYF
TRBJ1-6 TRBV28 CASAGGGNNSPLHF
TRBJ1-1 TRBV7-6 CASSLGPLGNTEAFF
TRBJ1-3 TRBV4-3 CASSQDISTGNTIYF
TRBJ2-2 TRBV25-1 CASSEYWNPELNGELFF
TRBJ2-1 TRBV5-1 CASSLNQNEQFF